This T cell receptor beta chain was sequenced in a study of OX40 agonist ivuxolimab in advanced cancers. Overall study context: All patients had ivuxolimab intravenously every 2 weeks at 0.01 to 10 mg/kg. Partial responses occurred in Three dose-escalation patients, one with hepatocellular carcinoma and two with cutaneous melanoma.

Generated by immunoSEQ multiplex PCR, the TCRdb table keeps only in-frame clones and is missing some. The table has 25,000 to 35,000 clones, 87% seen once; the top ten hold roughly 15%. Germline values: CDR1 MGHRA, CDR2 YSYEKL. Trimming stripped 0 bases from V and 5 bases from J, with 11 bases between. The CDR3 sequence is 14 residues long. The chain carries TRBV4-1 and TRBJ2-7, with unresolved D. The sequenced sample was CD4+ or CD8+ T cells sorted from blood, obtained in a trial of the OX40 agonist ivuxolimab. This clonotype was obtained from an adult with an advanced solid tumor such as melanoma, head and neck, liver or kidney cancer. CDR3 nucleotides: TGCGCCAGCAGCCAAGAAGGTCTCGGTAACGAGCAGTACTTC. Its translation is CASSQEGLGNEQYF.